This T cell receptor (beta chain) is drawn from a study of blood T cells in healthy people across ages. The sample holds a few counts of this clonotype. Its target is not known. The people who gave samples were healthy Caucasians from Russia, aged about 6 to 95. Isolating PBMCs gave at least 6 million of these cells per sample. Study conclusions and caveats: Age brought a roughly linear fall in TCR beta diversity measured per million T cells. Compared with aged donors, long-lived donors showed fewer expanded clones, suggesting selection.

Then a second PCR, running about 6 to 11 cycles, was carried out with a sample-barcoded 5' primer and a J-beta primer mix. One entry per CDR3 protein, called by TCRdb with MiXCR from the 5' RACE reads. The repertoire holds 580,000 or so distinct CDR3 sequences, with roughly 43% as singletons. Sequenced material: blood. This receptor was obtained from a man older than 75 in good health.

The CDR3 spells CASSFRGQTQYF. The DNA of the CDR3 is TGTGCCAGCAGTTTCAGGGGCCAGACCCAGTACTTC. This rearrangement joins TRBV6-2 or TRBV6-3 to TRBJ2-7, with TRBD1 as a possible D gene (6 bases). With the DNA end fitting TRBJ2-5 better, the J assignment may be wrong. Germline CDR1 reads MNHEY; CDR2 reads SVGEGT. CDR3 length equals 12 residues.